The text below deals with one TCR beta chain. Repertoires were generated with immunoSEQ multiplex PCR, while TCRdb's copy carries only in-frame clones and drops some. The sample lists some 80,000 clones, approximately 80% occurring once. This entry is derived from a study of blood T cell repertoires in COVID-19. Across the study: There were acute and convalescent COVID-19 samples, and they came from the United States, Italy and Spain.

The CDR3 contains 18 residues. Looked up from germline, CDR1 is MNHNS and CDR2 is SASEGT. The V gene end was trimmed by 4 bases and the J gene end by 2 bases; junction bases not matched to a gene: 15. The source is an elderly man with active or convalescent COVID-19. The sequenced material came from peripheral blood. V usage is TRBV6-1 and J usage is TRBJ2-5; 8 nucleotides agree with TRBD2. CDR3 in amino acids: CASSGVRGERGPQETQYF. The CDR3 coding sequence is TGTGCCAGCAGTGGGGTAAGGGGTGAGCGGGGGCCTCAAGAGACCCAGTACTTC.